Below, 3 T cell receptor beta chains from the same sample are listed, as sequenced in a study of shared clonotypes between healthy human individuals. Some clones are missing from TCRdb's copy, which holds only in-frame ones; the method was immunoSEQ multiplex PCR. The sample records more than 400,000 clones, approximately 81% being singletons. The sample consisted of PBMCs. These receptors all stem from a woman aged 35 to 49 in good health. Some clones in this sample may be carry-over from other donors' samples.

The table lists this clone with many counts. Other DNA sequences from this sample encode an identical CDR3 as well. V is TRBV5-1 and J is TRBJ2-3; no firm D call. Trimming removed 0 bases from V and 2 bases from J, with 10 bases in between. CDR3 length: 15 amino acids. The V gene's germline CDR1 is SGHRS and CDR2 YFSETQ. This chain's CDR3 is CASSLGVSSTDTQYF. The CDR3 region has the DNA TGCGCCAGCAGCTTGGGTGTCAGTTCCACAGATACGCAGTATTTT.

This rearrangement joins TRBV5-4 to TRBJ1-1, with a tentative D call TRBD1 (5 bases). The V and J ends lost 4 bases and 5 bases respectively, with 12 bases between them. The CDR3 length is 13 residues. From germline, CDR1 is SGHNT and CDR2 YYREEE (reference sequence). CDR3 in DNA: TGTGCCAGCAGCCCCGACAGTGGAACTGAAGCTTTCTTT. This sequence encodes CASSPDSGTEAFF.

As regards this clone: This may arise from a read error, as a much more abundant clone is one base away. The same CDR3 also results from other DNA sequences found in this sample. The V call is TRBV27, the J call TRBJ2-1; 13 bases agree with TRBD2. This CDR3 is 17 amino acids long. Germline CDR1 is MNHEY and CDR2 is SMNVEV (reference sequence). CDR3 DNA: TGTGCTAGCAGTTTAGAGGATTGGACTAGCGGGAGTAGAGGGCAGTTCTTC. Its protein product is CASSLEDWTSGSRGQFF.